Below are 10 T cell receptor beta chains sequenced from a single sample in a study of response to subunit inactivated influenza vaccine. TCRdb redid the calling of the RT-PCR reads with MiXCR, one entry per CDR3 protein. Of hundreds of thousands of distinct CDR3 sequences in the sample, about 14% were seen once. The sample consisted of PBMCs from blood, taken around 15 days before vaccination. These TCRs come from a man aged 45-65 years who received an inactivated influenza vaccine.

The V gene is TRBV11-2, the J gene TRBJ2-7, with TRBD2 matching over 13 bases. After removal of 6 bases from V and 7 bases from J, the junction contained 6 bases not matched to a gene. Germline V gene data show CDR1 as SGHAT and CDR2 as FQNNGV. This CDR3 is 14 amino acids long. CDR3 in DNA: TGTGCCAGCAGGCCCCGGACTAGCGGGGGTGAGCAGTACTTC. Translated, it gives CASRPRTSGGEQYF.

As DNA, the CDR3 is TGCGCCAGCAGTTGGAACCGGGACAGGGCGGCAGATACGCAGTATTTT. This codes for CASSWNRDRAADTQYF. This rearrangement joins TRBV5-1 to TRBJ2-3; 9 bases agree with TRBD1. Germline-derived CDR1 and CDR2 are SGHRS and YFSETQ. With 5 bases clipped from V and 4 bases from J, the junction kept 11 bases outside the gene matches. The CDR3 length is 16 residues.

This clonotype was found once. The chain is built from TRBV12-3 or TRBV12-4 and TRBJ2-3; 15 bases are a match to TRBD2. The CDR3 runs 18 residues. V lost 4 bases to trimming and J lost 2 bases; unmatched junction nucleotides: 7. The CDR3 protein is CASSSGLAGGPDTDTQYF. The CDR3 DNA follows: TGTGCCAGCAGTTCTGGACTAGCGGGAGGGCCGGACACAGATACGCAGTATTTT.

The chain has TRBV28 and TRBJ2-5, with TRBD2 matching over 11 bases. CDR1 and CDR2 (germline): MDHEN, SYDVKM. J gave up 5 bases and V 4 bases, and 9 bases lay outside the gene matches. There are 16 residues in the CDR3. The CDR3 region is CASSSFSGGASETQYF. CDR3 in DNA: TGTGCCAGCAGTTCATTTAGCGGGGGGGCGTCGGAGACCCAGTACTTC.

The table lists this clonotype with many counts. This chain links TRBV28 with TRBJ2-5, with D tentatively TRBD1 (6 bases). There are 14 residues in the CDR3. Germline loops: CDR1 MDHEN, CDR2 SYDVKM. V dropped 6 bases and J dropped 0 bases, with 11 bases sitting between them. The CDR3 DNA reads TGTGCCAGCAGCCAAGACAGGTACCAAGAGACCCAGTACTTC. It encodes CASSQDRYQETQYF.

The chain uses TRBV6-2 or TRBV6-3 and TRBJ1-6, with 8 bases aligning to TRBD1. The germline CDR1 and CDR2 sequences are MNHEY and SVGEGT. The CDR3 is 14 residues long. J gave up 8 bases and V 10 bases, and 10 bases lay outside the gene matches. CDR3 loop: CATLDRTGYSPLHF. The CDR3 DNA follows: TGTGCCACCCTGGACCGGACAGGGTATTCACCCCTCCACTTT.

The rearrangement joins TRBV5-1 to TRBJ2-7; D unresolved. The germline gives CDR1 SGHRS, CDR2 YFSETQ. The CDR3 totals 16 residues. The ends were cut back, 4 bases at V and 0 bases at J, with 17 bases in the middle. DNA of the CDR3: TGCGCCAGCAGCCCCTTCGTACAGCGTAGCTCCTACGAGCAGTACTTC. This translates into CASSPFVQRSSYEQYF.

V gene TRBV12-3 or TRBV12-4 combines with J gene TRBJ2-1, with a possible D match to TRBD1 (5 bases). CDR3 size: 14 residues. With 3 bases removed from V and 8 bases from J, the gap between germline ends came to 14 bases. CDR3 coding DNA: TGTGCCAGCAGTTTGGGAACAGGTGGCTATGAGCAGTTCTTC. Its protein product is CASSLGTGGYEQFF.

The genes are TRBV9 and TRBJ1-1; 7 positions agree with TRBD1. This CDR3 has 13 amino acids. Trimming at V came to 5 bases and at J to 4 bases, leaving 5 bases not matched to a gene. Looked up from germline, CDR1 is SGDLS and CDR2 is YYNGEE. The CDR3 loop reads CASRGNRGTEAFF. The CDR3 DNA reads TGTGCCAGCAGGGGAAACAGGGGCACTGAAGCTTTCTTT.

The chain joins TRBV18 to TRBJ1-1, with no clear D. The CDR3 extends over 14 amino acids. Per the germline V gene, CDR1 is KGHSH and CDR2 is LQKENI. V lost 2 bases and J 7 bases, leaving 14 bases between the germline ends. CDR3 sequence: CASSPSEIGGEAFF. The CDR3 DNA sequence: TGTGCCAGCTCACCATCGGAAATCGGCGGTGAAGCTTTCTTT.